This entry lists 9 T cell receptor beta chains sequenced from one sample in a study of cytomegalovirus exposure and HLA in healthy donors. The PCR used 60 Vbeta and 13 Jbeta primers. Only in-frame clones appear in the TCRdb table, and some are missing; sequencing was by immunoSEQ multiplex PCR. The repertoire includes 150,000 or so clones, just under 80% of them detected once, and around 7% sits in the top ten. Material for sequencing was PBMCs. The receptors stem from a middle-aged woman in good health and CMV-seropositive.

The J gene is TRBJ1-1, the V gene TRBV28; D uncertain. Germline loops: CDR1 MDHEN, CDR2 SYDVKM. This CDR3 spans 13 amino acids. Trimming removed 7 bases at V and 1 base at J, with 10 bases between. As DNA, the CDR3 is TGTGCCAGCACCACCCTGAGGAACACTGAAGCTTTCTTT. This codes for CASTTLRNTEAFF.

The chain couples TRBV30 to TRBJ1-5, with 7 bases lining up with TRBD1. This CDR3 region has 14 residues. J gave up 5 bases and V 1 base, and 5 bases lay outside the gene matches. Germline CDR1 GTSNPN, CDR2 SVGIG (reference sequence). The DNA of the CDR3 is TGTGCCTGGAGTGGGGGACAGTCCCATCAGCCCCAGCATTTT. It yields the protein CAWSGGQSHQPQHF.

This clone was picked up one time. The rearrangement links TRBV19 to TRBJ1-3; D is possibly TRBD1 (5 bases). The CDR3 runs to 12 residues. Trimming removed 10 bases at V and 0 bases at J, with 7 bases between. Per the germline V gene, CDR1 is LNHDA and CDR2 is SQIVND (reference sequence). This CDR3 reads CATGLSGNTIYF. The CDR3 coding sequence is TGTGCCACAGGGCTCTCTGGAAACACCATATATTTT.

The V call is TRBV4-3, the J call TRBJ1-4; the match to TRBD1 covers 9 bases. The germline V gene has CDR1 LGHNA and CDR2 YSLEER. This CDR3 has 14 amino acids. The V gene end was trimmed by 3 bases and the J gene end by 7 bases; junction bases not matched to a gene: 3. Written as DNA, the CDR3 is TGCGCCAGCAGCCAGGGACAGGGCCCTGAAAAACTGTTTTTT. Its protein is CASSQGQGPEKLFF.

J is TRBJ1-1 and V is TRBV7-9; no definite D call. The V and J ends lost 2 bases and 7 bases respectively, with 11 bases between them. CDR1 is SEHNR and CDR2 is FQNEAQ in the germline V gene (reference sequence). The CDR3 sequence is 13 residues long. CDR3 protein: CASSLRGAGEAFF. Written as DNA, the CDR3 is TGTGCCAGCAGCTTACGGGGAGCAGGTGAAGCTTTCTTT.

V usage is TRBV27 and J usage is TRBJ2-7; 11 positions match TRBD1. CDR1 is MNHEY, CDR2 SMNVEV, per germline (reference sequence). Unmatched junction bases numbered 15, after V lost 5 bases and J lost 6 bases. The CDR3 runs 17 residues. CDR3 residues: CASSTNPTGTGGSEQYF. The CDR3 DNA is TGTGCCAGCAGTACAAATCCGACCGGGACAGGGGGGAGCGAGCAGTACTTC.

The V call is TRBV6-1, the J call TRBJ1-4; D is possibly TRBD1 (5 bases). CDR3 length: 16 residues. Deletions cut 0 bases from V and 2 bases from J, with 10 bases between. CDR1 and CDR2 (germline): MNHNS, SASEGT. CDR3 protein: CASSEALRGTNEKLFF. CDR3 nucleotide sequence: TGTGCCAGCAGTGAAGCGCTTCGGGGGACTAATGAAAAACTGTTTTTT.

The V and J genes are TRBV28 and TRBJ1-1; perhaps TRBD1 as D (6 bases). Trimming shortened V by 6 bases and J by 1 base, and 12 bases separated the two germline ends. Germline CDR1 reads MDHEN; CDR2 reads SYDVKM. This CDR3 is built from 14 residues. CDR3: CASSPETGNTEAFF. In DNA, the CDR3 is TGTGCCAGCAGCCCCGAGACAGGGAACACTGAAGCTTTCTTT.

This clone was counted between two and nine times. V is TRBV7-3 and J is TRBJ1-6; 11 bases map to TRBD1. This CDR3 comprises 17 residues. CDR1 and CDR2 from the germline V gene are SGHTA and FQGTGA. J lost 6 bases, V lost 3 bases, and 7 bases had no gene match. The CDR3 loop reads CASSFPHGTGGNSPLHF. The CDR3 DNA is TGTGCCAGCAGCTTTCCCCACGGGACAGGGGGTAATTCACCCCTCCACTTT.